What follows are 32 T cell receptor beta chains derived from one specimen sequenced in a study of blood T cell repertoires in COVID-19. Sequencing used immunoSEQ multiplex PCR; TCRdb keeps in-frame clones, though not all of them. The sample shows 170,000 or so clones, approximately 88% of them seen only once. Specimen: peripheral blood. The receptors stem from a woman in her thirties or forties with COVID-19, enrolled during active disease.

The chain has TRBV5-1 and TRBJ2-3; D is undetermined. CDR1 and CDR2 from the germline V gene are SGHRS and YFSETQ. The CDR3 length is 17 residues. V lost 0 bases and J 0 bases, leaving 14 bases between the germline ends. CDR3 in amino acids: CASSLGPSQMSTDTQYF. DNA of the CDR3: TGCGCCAGCAGCTTGGGGCCCTCCCAAATGAGCACAGATACGCAGTATTTT.

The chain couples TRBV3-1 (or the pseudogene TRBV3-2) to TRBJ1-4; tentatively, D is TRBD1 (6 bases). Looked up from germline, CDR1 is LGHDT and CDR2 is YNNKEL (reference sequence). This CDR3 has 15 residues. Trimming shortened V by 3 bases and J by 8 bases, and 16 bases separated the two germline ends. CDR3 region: CASSQRTGYYEKLFF. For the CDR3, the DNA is TGTGCCAGCAGCCAGCGAACAGGGTATTACGAAAAACTGTTTTTT.

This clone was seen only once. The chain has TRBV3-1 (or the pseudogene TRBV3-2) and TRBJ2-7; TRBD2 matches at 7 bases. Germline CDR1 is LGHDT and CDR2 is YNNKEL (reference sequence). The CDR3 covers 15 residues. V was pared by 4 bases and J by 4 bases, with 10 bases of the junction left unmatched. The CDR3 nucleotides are TGTGCCAGCAGCCCCCAGGGCGGGAGTCGATACGAGCAGTACTTC. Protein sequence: CASSPQGGSRYEQYF.

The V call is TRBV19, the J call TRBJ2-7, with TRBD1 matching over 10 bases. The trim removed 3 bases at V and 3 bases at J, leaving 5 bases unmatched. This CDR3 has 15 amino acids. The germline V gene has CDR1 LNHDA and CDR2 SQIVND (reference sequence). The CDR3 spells CASSMGTGDVYEQYF. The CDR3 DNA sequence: TGTGCCAGTAGTATGGGGACAGGGGATGTCTACGAGCAGTACTTC. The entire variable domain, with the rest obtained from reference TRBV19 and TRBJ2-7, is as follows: DGGITQSPKYLFRKEGQNVTLSCEQNLNHDAMYWYRQDPGQGLRLIYYSQIVNDFQKGDIAEGYSVSREKKESFPLTVTSAQKNPTAFYLCASSMGTGDVYEQYFGPGTRLTVT.

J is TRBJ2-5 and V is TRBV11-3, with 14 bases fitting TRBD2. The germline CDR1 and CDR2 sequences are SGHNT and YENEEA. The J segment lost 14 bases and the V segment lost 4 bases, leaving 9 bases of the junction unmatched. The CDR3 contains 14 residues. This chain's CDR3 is CASSSGLAGAASYF. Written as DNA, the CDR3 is TGTGCCAGCAGCTCGGGACTAGCGGGGGCTGCCAGTTACTTC.

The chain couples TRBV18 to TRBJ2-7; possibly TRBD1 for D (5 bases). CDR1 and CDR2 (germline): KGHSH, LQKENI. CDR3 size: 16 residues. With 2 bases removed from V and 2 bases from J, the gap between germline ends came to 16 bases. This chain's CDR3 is CASSPVLEGVTYEQYF. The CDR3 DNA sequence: TGTGCCAGCTCACCAGTTCTGGAAGGGGTAACCTACGAGCAGTACTTC. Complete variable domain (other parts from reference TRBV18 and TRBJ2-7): NAGVMQNPRHLVRRRGQEARLRCSPMKGHSHVYWYRQLPEEGLKFMVYLQKENIIDESGMPKERFSAEFPKEGPSILRIQQVVRGDSAAYFCASSPVLEGVTYEQYFGPGTRLTVT.

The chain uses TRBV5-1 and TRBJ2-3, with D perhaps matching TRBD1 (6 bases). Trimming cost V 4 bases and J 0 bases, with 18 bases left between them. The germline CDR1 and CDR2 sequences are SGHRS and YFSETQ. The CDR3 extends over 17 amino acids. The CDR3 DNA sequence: TGCGCCAGCAGCGGCCTCCTGGGCAGGGGTAGCACAGATACGCAGTATTTT. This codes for CASSGLLGRGSTDTQYF.

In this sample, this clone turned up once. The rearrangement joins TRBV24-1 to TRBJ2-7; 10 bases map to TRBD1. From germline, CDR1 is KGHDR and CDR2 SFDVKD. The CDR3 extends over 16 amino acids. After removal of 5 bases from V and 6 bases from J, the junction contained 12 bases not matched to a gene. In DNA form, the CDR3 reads TGTGCCACCAGTGCCCGGACAGGGGGGGATGTTAGCGAGCAGTACTTC. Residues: CATSARTGGDVSEQYF.

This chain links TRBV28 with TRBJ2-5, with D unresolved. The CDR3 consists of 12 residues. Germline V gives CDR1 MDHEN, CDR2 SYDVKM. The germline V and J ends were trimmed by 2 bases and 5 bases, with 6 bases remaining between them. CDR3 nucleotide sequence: TGTGCCAGCAGTTTAGGGCAGGAGACCCAGTACTTC. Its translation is CASSLGQETQYF.

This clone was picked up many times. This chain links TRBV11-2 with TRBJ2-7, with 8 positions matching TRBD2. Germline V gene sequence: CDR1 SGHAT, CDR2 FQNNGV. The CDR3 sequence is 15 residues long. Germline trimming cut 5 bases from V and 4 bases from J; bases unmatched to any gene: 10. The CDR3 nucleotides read TGTGCCAGCAGCCCGGGGGGGGCGGGACGATACGAGCAGTACTTC. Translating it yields CASSPGGAGRYEQYF. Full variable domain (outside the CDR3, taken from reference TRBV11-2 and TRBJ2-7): EAGVAQSPRYKIIEKRQSVAFWCNPISGHATLYWYQQILGQGPKLLIQFQNNGVVDDSQLPKDRFSAERLKGVDSTLKIQPAKLEDSAVYLCASSPGGAGRYEQYFGPGTRLTVT.

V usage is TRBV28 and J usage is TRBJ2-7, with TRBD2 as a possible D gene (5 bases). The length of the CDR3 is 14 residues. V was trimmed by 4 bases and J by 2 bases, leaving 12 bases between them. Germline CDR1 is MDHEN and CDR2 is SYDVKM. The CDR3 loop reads CASSSPADTYEQYF. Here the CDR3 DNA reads TGTGCCAGCAGTTCCCCAGCGGATACCTACGAGCAGTACTTC. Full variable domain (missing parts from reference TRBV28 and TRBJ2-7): DVKVTQSSRYLVKRTGEKVFLECVQDMDHENMFWYRQDPGLGLRLIYFSYDVKMKEKGDIPEGYSVSREKKERFSLILESASTNQTSMYLCASSSPADTYEQYFGPGTRLTVT.

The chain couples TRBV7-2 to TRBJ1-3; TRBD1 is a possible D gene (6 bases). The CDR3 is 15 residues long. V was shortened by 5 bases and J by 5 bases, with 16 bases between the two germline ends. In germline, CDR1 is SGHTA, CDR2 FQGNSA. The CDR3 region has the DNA TGTGCCAGCAGCCCTCCAGGAACAGGGCGAAACACCATATATTTT. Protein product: CASSPPGTGRNTIYF.

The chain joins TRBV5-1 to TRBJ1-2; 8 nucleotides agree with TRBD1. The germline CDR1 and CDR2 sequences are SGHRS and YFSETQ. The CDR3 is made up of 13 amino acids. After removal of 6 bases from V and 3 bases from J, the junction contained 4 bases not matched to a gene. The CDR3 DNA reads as TGCGCCAGCACTACAGGGGGAGACTATGGCTACACCTTC. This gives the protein CASTTGGDYGYTF.

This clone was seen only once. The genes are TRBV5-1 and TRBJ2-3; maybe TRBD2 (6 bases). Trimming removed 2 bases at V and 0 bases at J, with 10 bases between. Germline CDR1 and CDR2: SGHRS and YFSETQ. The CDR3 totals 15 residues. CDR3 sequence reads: CASSFIAESTDTQYF. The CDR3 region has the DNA TGCGCCAGCAGCTTTATAGCGGAGAGCACAGATACGCAGTATTTT.

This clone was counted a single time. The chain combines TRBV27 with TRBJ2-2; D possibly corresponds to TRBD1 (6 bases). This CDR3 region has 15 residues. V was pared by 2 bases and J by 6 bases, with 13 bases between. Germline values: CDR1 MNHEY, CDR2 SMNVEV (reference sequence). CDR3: CASSLQGPYPGELFF. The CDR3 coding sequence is TGTGCCAGCAGTTTACAGGGGCCCTATCCCGGGGAGCTGTTTTTT.

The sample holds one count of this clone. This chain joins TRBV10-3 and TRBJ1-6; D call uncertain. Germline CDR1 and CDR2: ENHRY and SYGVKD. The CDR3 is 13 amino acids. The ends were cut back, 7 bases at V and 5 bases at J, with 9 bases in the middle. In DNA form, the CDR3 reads TGTGCCATCACCAGTTCCGATAATTCACCCCTCCACTTT. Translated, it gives CAITSSDNSPLHF.

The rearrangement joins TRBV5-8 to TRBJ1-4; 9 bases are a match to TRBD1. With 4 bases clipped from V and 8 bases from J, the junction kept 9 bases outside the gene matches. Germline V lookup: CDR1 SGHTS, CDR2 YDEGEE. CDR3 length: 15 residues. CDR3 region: CASSRFTGTGEKLFF. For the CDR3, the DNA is TGTGCCAGCAGCCGCTTCACCGGGACAGGGGAAAAACTGTTTTTT.

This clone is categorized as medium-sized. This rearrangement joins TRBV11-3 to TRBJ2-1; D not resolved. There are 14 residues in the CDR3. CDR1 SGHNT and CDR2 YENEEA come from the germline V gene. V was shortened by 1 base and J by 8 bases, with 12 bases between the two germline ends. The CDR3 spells CASSLGSYSHEQFF. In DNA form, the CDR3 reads TGTGCCAGCAGCTTAGGGTCCTACTCCCATGAGCAGTTCTTC.

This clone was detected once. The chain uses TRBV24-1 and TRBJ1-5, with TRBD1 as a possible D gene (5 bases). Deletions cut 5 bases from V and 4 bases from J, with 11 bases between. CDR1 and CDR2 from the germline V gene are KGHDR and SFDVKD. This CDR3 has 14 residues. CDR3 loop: CATSAQGSNQPQHF. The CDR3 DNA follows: TGTGCCACCAGTGCCCAGGGATCAAATCAGCCCCAGCATTTT.

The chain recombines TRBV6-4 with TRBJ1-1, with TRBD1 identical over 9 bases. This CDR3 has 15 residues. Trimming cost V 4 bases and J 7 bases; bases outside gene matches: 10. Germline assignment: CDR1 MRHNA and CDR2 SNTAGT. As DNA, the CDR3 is TGTGCCAGCAGTGTCTGGGGGACAGGGACAGTTGAAGCTTTCTTT. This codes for CASSVWGTGTVEAFF.

CDR3 amino acids: CASSVAPSGSGYNEQFF. The CDR3 nucleotides read TGTGCCAGCAGCGTAGCACCTAGCGGGAGCGGCTACAATGAGCAGTTCTTC. The chain couples TRBV9 to TRBJ2-1; 10 nucleotides agree with TRBD2. Germline V gene data show CDR1 as SGDLS and CDR2 as YYNGEE. V shed 0 bases and J 3 bases; nucleotides not matched to a gene: 6. This CDR3 comprises 17 residues.

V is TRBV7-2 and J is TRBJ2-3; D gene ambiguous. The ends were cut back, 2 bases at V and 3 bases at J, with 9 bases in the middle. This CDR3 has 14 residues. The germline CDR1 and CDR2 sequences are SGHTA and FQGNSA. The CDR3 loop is CASSLLGWTDTQYF. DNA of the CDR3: TGTGCCAGCAGCTTACTGGGCTGGACAGATACGCAGTATTTT.

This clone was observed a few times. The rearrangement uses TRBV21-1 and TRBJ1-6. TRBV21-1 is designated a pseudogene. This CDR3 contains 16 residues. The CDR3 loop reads CASSKVTRGRISPLHF. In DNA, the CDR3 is TGTGCCAGCAGCAAAGTCACGCGAGGGAGAATTTCACCCCTCCACTTT.

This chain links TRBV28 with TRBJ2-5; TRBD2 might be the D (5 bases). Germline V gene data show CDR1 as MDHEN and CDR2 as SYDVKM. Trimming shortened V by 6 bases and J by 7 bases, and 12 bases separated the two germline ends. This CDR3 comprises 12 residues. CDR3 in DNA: TGTGCCAGCAGCTTGAGGGTCGGGACCCAGTACTTC. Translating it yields CASSLRVGTQYF.

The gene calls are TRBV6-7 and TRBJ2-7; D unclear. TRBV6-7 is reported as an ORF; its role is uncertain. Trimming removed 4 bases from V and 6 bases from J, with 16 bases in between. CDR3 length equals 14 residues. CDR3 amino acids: CASSFPPQVTEQYF. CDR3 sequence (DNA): TGTGCCAGCAGTTTCCCCCCTCAGGTGACCGAGCAGTACTTC.

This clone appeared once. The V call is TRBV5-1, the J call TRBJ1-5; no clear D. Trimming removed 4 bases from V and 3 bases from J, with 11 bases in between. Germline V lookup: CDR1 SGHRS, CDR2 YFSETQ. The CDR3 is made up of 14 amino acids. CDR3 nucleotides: TGCGCCAGCAGCCCCGGGGAGAACAATCAGCCCCAGCATTTT. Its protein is CASSPGENNQPQHF.

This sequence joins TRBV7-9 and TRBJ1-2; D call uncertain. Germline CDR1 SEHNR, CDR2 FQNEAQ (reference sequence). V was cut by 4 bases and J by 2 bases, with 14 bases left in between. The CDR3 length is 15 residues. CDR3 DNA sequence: TGTGCCAGCAGCTCCCGTGGCTTAAAAAACTATGGCTACACCTTC. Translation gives CASSSRGLKNYGYTF.

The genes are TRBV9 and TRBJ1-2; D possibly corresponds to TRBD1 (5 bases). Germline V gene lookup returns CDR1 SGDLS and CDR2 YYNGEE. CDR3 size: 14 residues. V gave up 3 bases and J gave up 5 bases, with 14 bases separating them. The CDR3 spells CASSGQSSVYGYTF. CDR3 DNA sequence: TGTGCCAGCAGCGGACAGAGCTCCGTTTATGGCTACACCTTC.

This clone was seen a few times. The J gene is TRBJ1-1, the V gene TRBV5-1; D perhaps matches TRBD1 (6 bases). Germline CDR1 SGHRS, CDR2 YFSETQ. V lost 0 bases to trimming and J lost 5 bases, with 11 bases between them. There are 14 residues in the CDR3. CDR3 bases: TGCGCCAGCAGCTTGGACGGAAGGGGGACTGAAGCTTTCTTT. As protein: CASSLDGRGTEAFF.

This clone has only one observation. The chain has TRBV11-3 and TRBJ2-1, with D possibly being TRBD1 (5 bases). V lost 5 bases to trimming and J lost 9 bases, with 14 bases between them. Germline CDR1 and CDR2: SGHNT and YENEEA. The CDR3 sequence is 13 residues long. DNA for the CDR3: TGTGCCAGCAGCCCATTCCAGGGAACTGAGCAGTTCTTC. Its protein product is CASSPFQGTEQFF.

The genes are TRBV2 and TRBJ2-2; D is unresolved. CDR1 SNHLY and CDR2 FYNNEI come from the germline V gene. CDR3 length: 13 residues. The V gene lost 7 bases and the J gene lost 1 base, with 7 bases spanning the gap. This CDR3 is CASNPVNTGELFF. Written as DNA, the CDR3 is TGTGCCAGCAATCCCGTGAACACCGGGGAGCTGTTTTTT.

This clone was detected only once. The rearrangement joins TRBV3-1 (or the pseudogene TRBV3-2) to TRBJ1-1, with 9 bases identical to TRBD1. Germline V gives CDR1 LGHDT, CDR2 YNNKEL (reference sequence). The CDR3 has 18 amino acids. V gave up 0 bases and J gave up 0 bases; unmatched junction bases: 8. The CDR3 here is CASSQENYRGHVNTEAFF. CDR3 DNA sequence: TGTGCCAGCAGCCAAGAGAATTACAGGGGGCATGTGAACACTGAAGCTTTCTTT.